These 18 T cell receptor beta chains were sequenced from one sample in a study of T cell repertoires in cytomegalovirus infection (dated by TCRdb to between 2018 and 2020). The treatment or condition label for this specimen denotes: in vitro stimulation with specific CMV peptide epitopes to enrich CMV-specific T cells. Sequencing instrument: Illumina HiSeq 1500. TCRdb cleaned the public reads at Q25 with fastp, built clones with MiXCR and kept in-frame beta chains. A single entry per CDR3 protein holds the most common genes and DNA from its merged rows. This sample is represented by about 740,000 distinct CDR3 sequences; around 30% of them were singletons. 15% to 20% of the sample rests with the top ten. These receptors are not linked to any known antigen. This material consisted of cultured PBMCs, taken from culture after CMV antigen stimulation. The origin of the receptors is a human donor in good health (CMV status not recorded). Some clones in this sample may be carry-over from other donors' samples.

The chain uses TRBV6-1 and TRBJ2-3, with D maybe TRBD1 (6 bases). Germline CDR1 and CDR2: MNHNS and SASEGT. V dropped 7 bases and J dropped 1 base, with 12 bases sitting between them. CDR3 length: 14 residues. In DNA form, the CDR3 reads TGTGCCAGCACCCCCCCAGGGGGCACAGATACGCAGTATTTT. Translated: CASTPPGGTDTQYF.

The V and J genes are TRBV7-9 and TRBJ2-7, with 13 bases identical to TRBD2. The V and J ends lost 5 bases and 3 bases, in that order; junction bases with no gene match: 7. CDR1 SEHNR and CDR2 FQNEAQ come from the germline V gene (reference sequence). CDR3 length: 16 residues. The CDR3 spells CASSPRRLAGGYEQYF. CDR3 in DNA: TGTGCCAGCAGCCCGAGGCGACTAGCGGGAGGCTACGAGCAGTACTTC.

This clonotype came up a few times. The V and J genes are TRBV12-3 or TRBV12-4 and TRBJ2-5; D unclear. This CDR3 comprises 13 residues. V lost 4 bases and J 5 bases, leaving 11 bases between the germline ends. CDR3 sequence reads: CASSSNYRETQYF. CDR3 nucleotides: TGTGCCAGCAGTTCCAACTACCGGGAGACCCAGTACTTC.

The genes are TRBV20-1 and TRBJ2-2; tentative D call: TRBD2 (5 bases). The CDR3 has 13 residues. V lost 7 bases to trimming and J lost 4 bases, with 13 bases between them. CDR1 and CDR2 (germline): DFQATT, SNEGSKA (reference sequence). CDR3 in amino acids: CSVAKGSTGELFF. As DNA, the CDR3 is TGCAGTGTCGCCAAAGGGAGCACCGGGGAGCTGTTTTTT.

This sequence joins TRBV23-1 and TRBJ2-1; D unresolved. TRBV23-1 is filed as an ORF, its function uncertain. Trimming took off 2 bases at V and 0 bases at J, with 8 bases between the two ends. This CDR3 comprises 15 residues. CDR3 sequence: CASSQDQSSYNEQFF. The CDR3 DNA follows: TGCGCCAGCAGTCAAGACCAGAGCTCCTACAATGAGCAGTTCTTC.

On this clonotype itself: One junction end disagrees with the germline gene, perhaps due to a read error. The genes are TRBV18 and TRBJ2-1; a possible D gene is TRBD2 (7 bases). Germline V gives CDR1 KGHSH, CDR2 LQKENI. CDR3 length: 13 residues. CDR3 residues: CAGSMSGGDEQFF. CDR3 bases: TGTGCCGGCTCAATGTCGGGGGGCGATGAGCAGTTCTTC.

V usage is TRBV11-2 and J usage is TRBJ2-4, with D uncertain. Germline V gives CDR1 SGHAT, CDR2 FQNNGV. V was pared by 4 bases and J by 6 bases, with 7 bases between. The CDR3 has 12 amino acids. CDR3 loop: CASSSDRNIQYF. The CDR3 DNA reads TGTGCCAGCAGCTCCGATAGAAACATTCAGTACTTC.

CDR3 sequence reads: CSATRGSGDTQYF. In nucleotides, the CDR3 is TGCAGCGCGACAAGGGGCTCCGGAGATACGCAGTATTTT. The rearrangement uses TRBV20-1 and TRBJ2-3; perhaps TRBD1 as D (5 bases). Germline V gene data show CDR1 as DFQATT and CDR2 as SNEGSKA (reference sequence). The CDR3 contains 13 residues.

This clonotype was found a few times. The chain couples TRBV12-3 or TRBV12-4 to TRBJ1-5; 8 bases agree with TRBD1. The CDR3 is 17 residues long. V was clipped by 6 bases and J by 2 bases; unmatched bases: 12. The CDR3 nucleotides are TGTGCCAGCAGCAACTCCGGACAGGGTCATGGCAATCAGCCCCAGCATTTT. This translates into CASSNSGQGHGNQPQHF.

The V gene is TRBV5-4, the J gene TRBJ2-1; maybe TRBD2 (6 bases). Between the trimmed V and J ends, which lost 0 bases and 10 bases, there was a span of 11 bases. Germline V lookup: CDR1 SGHNT, CDR2 YYREEE (reference sequence). This CDR3 is 13 amino acids long. The CDR3 nucleotides read TGTGCCAGCAGCTTGGACTATCGGGGGGAGCAGTTCTTC. Translated, it gives CASSLDYRGEQFF.

The V gene is TRBV20-1, the J gene TRBJ2-7; a possible D gene is TRBD1 (6 bases). This CDR3 contains 14 residues. V lost 6 bases to trimming and J lost 2 bases, with 17 bases between them. The germline gives CDR1 DFQATT, CDR2 SNEGSKA (reference sequence). This CDR3 is CSAPKTGTPYEQYF. CDR3 nucleotides: TGCAGTGCCCCTAAAACAGGGACCCCCTACGAGCAGTACTTC.

This chain uses TRBV12-3 or TRBV12-4 with TRBJ1-1, with D uncertain. This CDR3 has 11 amino acids. V lost 7 bases and J lost 5, with 8 bases in between. CDR3 nucleotide sequence: TGTGCCAGCACTCCCCTTACTGAAGCTTTCTTT. Encoded protein: CASTPLTEAFF.

At least ten counts were recorded for this clonotype. The rearrangement uses TRBV2 and TRBJ1-3; D gene unclear. The CDR3 sequence is 13 residues long. CDR1 SNHLY and CDR2 FYNNEI come from the germline V gene. The V gene lost 3 bases and the J gene lost 4 bases, with 7 bases spanning the gap. CDR3 nucleotide sequence: TGTGCCAGCAGTGAGAAGGTCGGAAACACCATATATTTT. Residues: CASSEKVGNTIYF.

The chain has TRBV6-5 and TRBJ2-3; D is tentatively TRBD1 or TRBD2 (6 bases each). CDR1 and CDR2 from the germline V gene are MNHEY and SVGAGI. The CDR3 sequence is 15 residues long. Deletions cut 6 bases from V and 3 bases from J, with 16 bases between. The CDR3 nucleotides read TGTGCCAGCAGCCGCACGGGGGCTTTAACAGATACGCAGTATTTT. It yields the protein CASSRTGALTDTQYF.

The V call is TRBV7-2, the J call TRBJ2-1; TRBD2 agrees at 10 bases. CDR3 length: 18 amino acids. Germline CDR1 and CDR2: SGHTA and FQGNSA. V shed 4 bases, J shed 0 bases, and the junction held 9 bases outside the gene matches. CDR3 sequence reads: CASSSLRAGGSSYNEQFF. The DNA for the CDR3 is TGTGCCAGCAGCTCCCTTAGAGCGGGAGGGAGCTCCTACAATGAGCAGTTCTTC. The full variable domain, rest sourced from reference TRBV7-2 and TRBJ2-1, is GAGVSQSPSNKVTEKGKDVELRCDPISGHTALYWYRQSLGQGLEFLIYFQGNSAPDKSGLPSDRFSAERTGGSVSTLTIQRTQQEDSAVYLCASSSLRAGGSSYNEQFFGPGTRLTVL.

This clonotype was seen a few times. J is TRBJ1-1 and V is TRBV11-2, with D hard to call. The length of the CDR3 is 13 residues. Trimming pared 7 bases from V and 4 bases from J, leaving 13 bases between. Germline CDR1 and CDR2: SGHAT and FQNNGV. The CDR3: CASKNLPGTEAFF. CDR3 nucleotides: TGTGCCAGCAAAAACCTACCCGGCACTGAAGCTTTCTTT.

This clonotype has only one observation. This chain joins TRBV18 and TRBJ2-1, with a possible D match to TRBD2 (6 bases). Germline V gives CDR1 KGHSH, CDR2 LQKENI. The CDR3 length is 15 residues. The ends were cut back, 4 bases at V and 6 bases at J, with 16 bases in the middle. The CDR3 DNA sequence: TGTGCCAGCTCACGGGGCGGGGTCCAAGTCAATGAGCAGTTCTTC. It encodes CASSRGGVQVNEQFF. Variable domain in full (rest from reference TRBV18 and TRBJ2-1): NAGVMQNPRHLVRRRGQEARLRCSPMKGHSHVYWYRQLPEEGLKFMVYLQKENIIDESGMPKERFSAEFPKEGPSILRIQQVVRGDSAAYFCASSRGGVQVNEQFFGPGTRLTVL.

This clonotype was counted a few times. CDR3 loop: CASSLRTSGRVLAGELFF. CDR3 bases: TGTGCCAGCAGCTTGCGGACTAGCGGGAGGGTTCTGGCCGGGGAGCTGTTTTTT. The chain employs TRBV7-8 and TRBJ2-2, with 15 bases fitting TRBD2. V was clipped by 3 bases and J by 6 bases; unmatched bases: 8. This CDR3 comprises 18 residues. The V gene's germline CDR1 is SGHVS and CDR2 FQNEAQ.